This TCR beta chain was sequenced for a study of regulatory T cells in long-lasting Graves disease. Time point specified: persistent/refractory GD, antithyroid drugs over 5 years with positive TRAb. PBMCs were the source of the RNA used for TCR sequencing. This CDR3 is built from 11 residues. Trimming took off 2 bases at V and 9 bases at J, with 2 bases between the two ends. Many counts were recorded for this clonotype. The antigen is unknown. Through Arm-PCR of CDR3 regions and iRepertoire HTBI primers, TCR beta libraries were built. TCRdb reprocessed the multiplex PCR reads via MiXCR and lists one record per CDR3 protein. The data show fewer than 600,000 distinct CDR3 sequences, 22% seen once. Points from the study as a whole: A greater number of public clonotypes (about 3,000) was shared by persistent patients than by new patients (roughly 930).

Sequences were derived from peripheral blood mononuclear cells (PBMCs), sampled when the disease was refractory, from a patient treated with antithyroid drugs. The J gene is TRBJ1-6, the V gene TRBV12-3 or TRBV12-4; no clear D. This receptor was taken from a female donor with Graves disease. The CDR3, as DNA: TGTGCCAGCAGTTTATCTTCACCCCTCCACTTT. Encoded protein: CASSLSSPLHF.